The TCR beta chain described here comes from a study of cytomegalovirus exposure and HLA in healthy donors. This CDR3 comprises 14 residues. Germline V gene sequence: CDR1 MNHEY, CDR2 SVGAGI. Losses at the gene ends were 2 bases for V and 5 bases for J; bases not matched to a gene: 3. Study observations and caveats: Previously analyzed data showed that most TCR beta V segments were productive at a frequency of about 87% or about 30%.

Researchers ran the PCR with 60 Vbeta and 13 Jbeta primers. Data came from immunoSEQ multiplex PCR; TCRdb stores just in-frame clones and leaves some out. The profile shows about 43,000 clones, approximately 47% of them singletons. As concerns this clone: Its antigen is unidentified.

Input material: PBMCs. The rearrangement uses TRBV6-5 and TRBJ2-4, with TRBD1 matching over 7 bases. This clonotype was sampled from a man in his sixties in good health and CMV-seronegative. The CDR3 region has the DNA TGTGCCAGCAGTTACCGGGACAGACAAAACATTCAGTACTTC. This gives the protein CASSYRDRQNIQYF.